The 21 T cell receptor beta chains below all came from one sample that was sequenced in a study of blood T cells in healthy people across ages. PCR was performed a second time for about 7 to 11 cycles using a sample-barcoded 5' primer and a J-beta primer mix. TCRdb fed the 5' RACE reads into MiXCR, producing one record per CDR3 protein. The sample includes 1.5 million to 2 million distinct CDR3 sequences, roughly two fifths of them seen just once. The sample taken for sequencing was blood. These receptors were collected from a human donor in good health.

The sample holds a few counts of this clonotype. The chain joins TRBV28 to TRBJ2-1, with TRBD2 as a possible D gene (6 bases). With 2 bases removed from V and 2 bases from J, the gap between germline ends came to 13 bases. Germline lookup yields CDR1 MDHEN and CDR2 SYDVKM. This CDR3 contains 16 residues. CDR3 sequence: CASSLRSAGTYNEQFF. The CDR3 coding sequence is TGTGCCAGCAGTTTACGGTCGGCGGGGACCTACAATGAGCAGTTCTTC.

The V and J genes are TRBV7-9 and TRBJ2-1, with 9 bases matching TRBD1. CDR1 and CDR2 from the germline V gene are SEHNR and FQNEAQ (reference sequence). This CDR3 is 14 amino acids long. Unmatched junction bases numbered 5, after V lost 5 bases and J lost 6 bases. The CDR3 region is CASSRDRESNEQFF. The CDR3 coding sequence is TGTGCCAGCAGCCGGGACAGGGAGAGCAATGAGCAGTTCTTC.

This clonotype appeared a few times. The rearrangement uses TRBV6-2 or TRBV6-3 and TRBJ2-5; 10 positions match TRBD2. The assigned J gene may be wrong: the sequence end matches TRBJ2-7 better. This CDR3 region has 16 residues. Looked up from germline, CDR1 is MNHEY and CDR2 is SVGEGT. CDR3 nucleotides: TGTGCCAGCAGTTACTCCGGACTAGCGGTTTACTACGAGCAGTACTTC. It codes for CASSYSGLAVYYEQYF.

This clonotype was counted many times. The chain employs TRBV7-9 and TRBJ1-2; D is possibly TRBD1 (5 bases). Germline V gene lookup returns CDR1 SEHNR and CDR2 FQNEAQ (reference sequence). Trimming stripped 1 base from V and 3 bases from J, with 12 bases between. There are 15 residues in the CDR3. In nucleotides, the CDR3 is TGTGCCAGCAGCTTAGAGGGACGGGTCTACTATGGCTACACCTTC. Translation: CASSLEGRVYYGYTF.

There are many counts of this clonotype. The genes are TRBV29-1 and TRBJ2-7, with 8 positions matching TRBD1. The CDR3 totals 14 residues. Losses at the gene ends were 1 base for V and 1 base for J; bases not matched to a gene: 3. The V gene's germline CDR1 is SQVTM and CDR2 ANQGSEA. The CDR3 DNA is TGCAGCGTTGAAGCCCGACAGGGGTCCTACGAGCAGTACTTC. Its protein is CSVEARQGSYEQYF.

Remarks on this clonotype: Germline and junction disagree at one end, which may indicate a read error. V usage is TRBV7-9 and J usage is TRBJ2-4; possibly TRBD1 for D (6 bases). Gene TRBJ2-7 matches the end of the DNA better, so the J call may be wrong. Germline V gene data show CDR1 as SEHNR and CDR2 as FQNEAQ (reference sequence). There are 15 residues in the CDR3. The CDR3 is CAGSLLPGTQGEQYF. Here the CDR3 DNA reads TGTGCCGGCAGCCTGCTACCGGGGACACAGGGCGAGCAGTACTTC.

As regards this clonotype: A much larger clone differs by one base, so this may be a read error. This chain connects TRBV5-1 to TRBJ2-1; 7 nucleotides match TRBD2. Germline V gives CDR1 SGHRS, CDR2 YFSETQ. CDR3 length: 15 residues. The CDR3 sequence: CASSLDRGDYSEQFF. As DNA, the CDR3 is TGCGCCAGCAGCTTGGATCGCGGGGACTACAGTGAGCAGTTCTTC.

The chain combines TRBV7-9 with TRBJ2-7; no clear D. The germline V gene encodes CDR1 SEHNR and CDR2 FQNEAQ (reference sequence). Trimming removed 1 base from V and 1 base from J, with 8 bases in between. The CDR3 has 14 residues. The CDR3: CASSLGYPSYEQYF. The CDR3 nucleotides read TGTGCCAGCAGCTTAGGATACCCATCCTACGAGCAGTACTTC.

This clonotype was counted only a few times. V gene TRBV7-8 combines with J gene TRBJ1-2; D gene uncertain. Germline V lookup: CDR1 SGHVS, CDR2 FQNEAQ. The V and J ends lost 5 bases and 8 bases respectively, with 15 bases between them. This CDR3 is 13 amino acids long. CDR3 DNA sequence: TGTGCCAGCAGCCCACCGCGGGTAGGAGGCTACACCTTC. Amino acid sequence: CASSPPRVGGYTF.

This chain uses TRBV6-6 with TRBJ1-5; D is possibly TRBD1 (6 bases). The CDR3 consists of 13 residues. V shed 2 bases and J shed 7 bases, with 9 bases lying between them. Germline V CDR1 and CDR2: MNHNY, SVGAGI (reference sequence). CDR3 amino acids: CASSYQQGQPQHF. The CDR3 region has the DNA TGTGCCAGCAGTTACCAACAGGGCCAGCCCCAGCATTTT.

V gene TRBV28 combines with J gene TRBJ2-4; the D gene is possibly TRBD1 (5 bases). The germline gives CDR1 MDHEN, CDR2 SYDVKM. V gave up 6 bases and J gave up 2 bases, with 14 bases separating them. The CDR3 totals 15 residues. The CDR3 sequence: CASSLQGATKNIQYF. DNA for the CDR3: TGTGCCAGCAGCCTGCAAGGGGCCACCAAAAACATTCAGTACTTC.

The chain has TRBV2 and TRBJ2-2, with D unresolved. CDR3 length equals 15 residues. V lost 6 bases and J lost 1, with 12 bases in between. Germline values: CDR1 SNHLY, CDR2 FYNNEI. The CDR3 DNA is TGTGCCAGCAGCTGGACGGACGGGAACACCGGGGAGCTGTTTTTT. As protein: CASSWTDGNTGELFF.

This clonotype was found a few times. Possible read error: a much larger clone is one base away. The chain links TRBV6-5 to TRBJ2-6; the match to TRBD1 covers 7 bases. The CDR3 totals 16 residues. Germline lookup yields CDR1 MNHEY and CDR2 SVGAGI. This CDR3 is CASSYLTGAGANVPTF. CDR3 DNA sequence: TGTGCCAGCAGTTACCTCACAGGGGCTGGGGCCAACGTCCCGACTTTC.

The V gene is TRBV6-6, the J gene TRBJ1-5; 7 nucleotides match TRBD1. J was trimmed by 2 bases and V by 5 bases; bases with no gene match: 12. Germline V gives CDR1 MNHNY, CDR2 SVGAGI (reference sequence). This CDR3 has 17 amino acids. The CDR3 is CASSRETGVLGNQPQHF. CDR3 DNA: TGTGCCAGCAGTAGAGAAACAGGGGTGTTGGGCAATCAGCCCCAGCATTTT.

The chain employs TRBV20-1 and TRBJ2-2; 9 positions agree with TRBD2. With 5 bases clipped from V and 5 bases from J, the junction kept 9 bases outside the gene matches. The CDR3 runs 15 residues. Looked up from germline, CDR1 is DFQATT and CDR2 is SNEGSKA (reference sequence). This chain's CDR3 is CSAGVAGGLTGELFF. CDR3 in DNA: TGCAGTGCTGGTGTTGCGGGAGGGTTAACCGGGGAGCTGTTTTTT.

The chain has TRBV10-3 and TRBJ2-7, with D tentatively TRBD1 (5 bases). The CDR3 is 13 amino acids. Germline assignment: CDR1 ENHRY and CDR2 SYGVKD. V shed 6 bases and J shed 2 bases, with 11 bases lying between them. The DNA for the CDR3 is TGTGCCATCAGAACAGGAAAACCCTACGAGCAGTACTTC. It translates to CAIRTGKPYEQYF.

The V and J genes are TRBV6-4 and TRBJ2-2; the D gene is possibly TRBD2 (5 bases). V dropped 2 bases and J dropped 3 bases, with 10 bases sitting between them. The CDR3 loop spans 15 amino acids. Germline lookup yields CDR1 MRHNA and CDR2 SNTAGT. The CDR3 protein is CASSDRGADTGELFF. In DNA form, the CDR3 reads TGTGCCAGCAGTGACCGAGGAGCGGACACCGGGGAGCTGTTTTTT.

This sequence joins TRBV7-3 and TRBJ2-1; D may be TRBD1 (6 bases). The germline V gene has CDR1 SGHTA and CDR2 FQGTGA. The CDR3 is 13 amino acids. The V gene lost 5 bases and the J gene lost 5 bases, with 10 bases spanning the gap. DNA for the CDR3: TGTGCCAGCAGCGCGGACAGTAACAATGAGCAGTTCTTC. This translates into CASSADSNNEQFF.

CDR3: CASSLDVRHYGYTF. CDR3 bases: TGTGCCAGCAGCTTAGATGTCAGACACTATGGCTACACCTTC. The V call is TRBV11-2, the J call TRBJ1-2; D is unclear. V gave up 0 bases and J gave up 3 bases, with 8 bases separating them. From germline, CDR1 is SGHAT and CDR2 FQNNGV. This CDR3 is built from 14 residues.

This CDR3 is CAISPGRDTDTQYF. The CDR3 DNA follows: TGTGCCATCAGTCCGGGCAGAGACACAGATACGCAGTATTTT. The chain links TRBV10-3 to TRBJ2-3; D remains unclear. Germline V gene data show CDR1 as ENHRY and CDR2 as SYGVKD. CDR3 length: 14 residues. Trimming stripped 5 bases from V and 2 bases from J, with 11 bases between.

The CDR3: CASSFVYIHEQFF. CDR3 coding DNA: TGTGCCAGCAGTTTCGTCTATATCCATGAGCAGTTCTTC. The rearrangement joins TRBV12-3 or TRBV12-4 to TRBJ2-1; D remains unclear. Trimming cost V 3 bases and J 8 bases, with 11 bases left between them. This CDR3 has 13 residues.